This T cell receptor beta chain derives from a study of T cells after posttransplantation cyclophosphamide. Regarding the study as a whole: Later blood repertoires were often dominated by clones from the donor CD8+ memory compartment. Tissue-infiltrating T cells from skin or gut overlapped little with blood T cells.

Generated by immunoSEQ multiplex PCR, the TCRdb table keeps only in-frame clones and is missing some. The sample comprises about 10,000 clones, around 83% of which are singletons, and 15% rests with the top ten. A marrow graft followed busulfan-fludarabine conditioning, with cyclophosphamide on days +3 and +4. As regards this clone: Its antigen is unidentified.

V was cut by 2 bases and J by 2 bases, with 13 bases left in between. Looked up from germline, CDR1 is MNHEY and CDR2 is SMNVEV (reference sequence). This CDR3 has 16 residues. The sequence was collected from a female patient aged 40-50 years who received an allogeneic stem cell transplant from a related donor, was CMV-positive, and had no GVHD. Some of the T cells may derive from the graft donor. The genes are TRBV27 and TRBJ2-1; perhaps TRBD2 as D (6 bases). The source was PBMCs, collected 1,900 to 2,000 days after a stem cell transplant with posttransplant cyclophosphamide. CDR3: CASSLKAGWAYNEQFF. The CDR3 DNA follows: TGTGCCAGCAGTTTAAAGGCGGGATGGGCCTACAATGAGCAGTTCTTC.